This T cell receptor beta chain emerged from a study of cytomegalovirus exposure and HLA in healthy donors. This clone was found a few times. The CDR3 runs to 13 residues. Germline CDR1 and CDR2: MDHEN and SYDVKM. The ends were cut back, 4 bases at V and 7 bases at J, with 13 bases in the middle. 13 Jbeta primers and 60 Vbeta primers were used for the PCR. Only in-frame clones appear in the TCRdb table, and some are missing; sequencing was by immunoSEQ multiplex PCR. This sample has about 200,000 clones, with approximately 80% found just once. Sequenced material: PBMCs. The origin of this receptor is a young man in good health and CMV-seronegative. This chain links TRBV28 with TRBJ1-2, with a tentative D call TRBD1 (5 bases). CDR3 sequence: CASSSSRVRGYTF. DNA of the CDR3: TGTGCCAGCAGTTCGTCCAGGGTGCGTGGCTACACCTTC.